Below, 31 T cell receptor beta chains from the same sample are listed, as sequenced in a study of cytomegalovirus exposure and HLA in healthy donors (dated by TCRdb to 2016 to 2017). Library method: the immunoSEQ multiplex PCR assay. A mixture of 60 forward primers for TCR Vbeta segments and 13 reverse primers for TCR Jbeta segments was used in the multiplex PCR. TCRdb retrieved this table from immuneACCESS and kept in-frame rearrangements only. Not all clones are present; in checked studies, unresolved V genes account for under half, and no reason is known for the remainder. The sample table records 150,000 or so clones; around 79% of these occur just once. The ten biggest clones cover roughly 8% of the sample. Material for sequencing was PBMCs. Receptors were obtained from a man between 25 and 39 years old in good health and CMV-seropositive.

The chain combines TRBV9 with TRBJ2-7, with D tentatively TRBD2 (5 bases). The V gene's germline CDR1 is SGDLS and CDR2 YYNGEE. V shed 3 bases and J shed 0 bases, with 10 bases lying between them. The CDR3 contains 14 residues. In DNA, the CDR3 is TGTGCCAGCAGCGCGGGGTTACCCTCCTACGAGCAGTACTTC. This codes for CASSAGLPSYEQYF.

This chain links TRBV9 with TRBJ2-2; the match to TRBD2 covers 11 bases. V shed 4 bases, J shed 7 bases, and the junction held 6 bases outside the gene matches. Germline CDR1 and CDR2: SGDLS and YYNGEE. This CDR3 contains 15 residues. CDR3 residues: CASSTRTSGYGELFF. Written as DNA, the CDR3 is TGTGCCAGCAGCACTAGGACTAGCGGGTACGGGGAGCTGTTTTTT.

Comments on this clone: An end of the junction does not agree with germline; a read error may underlie this. The sample contains more than one DNA sequence encoding this CDR3. The CDR3 DNA reads TGCGCCAGCAGCGTCCCGGGACAGACCTACAATGAGCAGTTCTTC. This codes for CASSVPGQTYNEQFF. The genes are TRBV7-9 and TRBJ2-1; 7 bases map to TRBD1. The length of the CDR3 is 15 residues. The germline V gene has CDR1 SEHNR and CDR2 FQNEAQ (reference sequence).

CDR3 residues: CASSLAYLASSTDTQYF. The CDR3 DNA sequence: TGCGCCAGCAGCTTGGCTTATCTAGCGTCTAGCACAGATACGCAGTATTTT. The chain links TRBV5-1 to TRBJ2-3; D perhaps matches TRBD2 (6 bases). Germline V gives CDR1 SGHRS, CDR2 YFSETQ. V was cut by 0 bases and J by 0 bases, with 14 bases left in between. CDR3 size: 17 residues.

The gene calls are TRBV19 and TRBJ1-5; 7 bases are shared with TRBD1. This CDR3 is 13 amino acids long. V lost 4 bases and J lost 5; bases outside the gene matches: 2. The V gene's germline CDR1 is LNHDA and CDR2 SQIVND (reference sequence). CDR3 sequence: CASSRDSYQPQHF. The DNA of the CDR3 is TGTGCCAGTAGTAGGGACAGTTATCAGCCCCAGCATTTT.

This clone came up a few times. The chain joins TRBV6-1 to TRBJ2-3; 8 positions agree with TRBD1. The germline V gene has CDR1 MNHNS and CDR2 SASEGT. J was trimmed by 4 bases and V by 6 bases; bases with no gene match: 6. There are 14 residues in the CDR3. For the CDR3, the DNA is TGTGCCAGCAGCCTAACAGGGGGTGCAGATACGCAGTATTTT. Residues: CASSLTGGADTQYF.

This chain uses TRBV7-2 with TRBJ2-7; 7 nucleotides line up with TRBD2. CDR3 length: 15 amino acids. Germline V lookup: CDR1 SGHTA, CDR2 FQGNSA. J gave up 2 bases and V 5 bases, and 9 bases lay outside the gene matches. The CDR3 spells CASSGSGTTTYEQYF. The CDR3 nucleotides are TGTGCCAGCAGCGGGAGCGGGACTACTACCTACGAGCAGTACTTC.

This clone was recorded a few times. The chain couples TRBV16 to TRBJ2-5; 10 bases map to TRBD1. The CDR3 covers 14 residues. Germline V gives CDR1 KGHSY, CDR2 FQNENV. V shed 7 bases, J shed 3 bases, and the junction held 5 bases outside the gene matches. The CDR3 loop reads CASIAGTGEETQYF. CDR3 in DNA: TGTGCCAGCATCGCAGGGACAGGGGAAGAGACCCAGTACTTC.

This clone has more than one count but fewer than ten. The chain is built from TRBV11-3 and TRBJ2-2, with a tentative D call TRBD2 (5 bases). Trimming pared 2 bases from V and 6 bases from J, leaving 10 bases between. The length of the CDR3 is 14 residues. Germline values: CDR1 SGHNT, CDR2 YENEEA. CDR3: CASSLLPEAGELFF. In nucleotides, the CDR3 is TGTGCCAGCAGCTTACTGCCGGAGGCCGGGGAGCTGTTTTTT. Full variable domain (missing parts from reference TRBV11-3 and TRBJ2-2): EAGVVQSPRYKIIEKKQPVAFWCNPISGHNTLYWYLQNLGQGPELLIRYENEEAVDDSQLPKDRFSAERLKGVDSTLKIQPAELGDSAVYLCASSLLPEAGELFFGEGSRLTVL.

This clone was observed a handful of times. The chain combines TRBV28 with TRBJ2-7; 15 bases agree with TRBD2. Trimming at V came to 1 base and at J to 3 bases, leaving 13 bases not matched to a gene. The CDR3 consists of 20 residues. Per germline, CDR1 MDHEN and CDR2 SYDVKM. CDR3 bases: TGTGCCAGCAGTTTATTGGGCGATGGGACTAGCGGGAGGAGAGGCTACGAGCAGTACTTC. Translation gives CASSLLGDGTSGRRGYEQYF.

This chain uses TRBV19 with TRBJ2-1, with a tentative D call TRBD2 (7 bases). CDR1 is LNHDA, CDR2 SQIVND, per germline (reference sequence). CDR3 length: 16 amino acids. V was clipped by 3 bases and J by 6 bases, with 18 bases between them. CDR3: CASSIAGGQVGNEQFF. CDR3 sequence (DNA): TGTGCCAGTAGTATCGCCGGGGGGCAGGTCGGCAATGAGCAGTTCTTC.

This clone was recorded a few times. The J gene is TRBJ1-2, the V gene TRBV19, with TRBD1 as a possible D gene (5 bases). Germline V gene sequence: CDR1 LNHDA, CDR2 SQIVND (reference sequence). CDR3 size: 12 residues. The V and J ends lost 5 bases and 8 bases respectively, with 12 bases between them. CDR3 sequence: CASSPSGNGYTF. The CDR3 DNA is TGTGCCAGTAGTCCGTCAGGGAACGGCTACACCTTC. The full variable domain, completed using reference TRBV19 and TRBJ1-2, is DGGITQSPKYLFRKEGQNVTLSCEQNLNHDAMYWYRQDPGQGLRLIYYSQIVNDFQKGDIAEGYSVSREKKESFPLTVTSAQKNPTAFYLCASSPSGNGYTFGSGTRLTVV.

The chain employs TRBV5-6 and TRBJ2-7, with D perhaps TRBD1 (6 bases). Germline values: CDR1 SGHDT, CDR2 YYEEEE. CDR3 length: 14 amino acids. Trimming removed 0 bases at V and 2 bases at J, with 9 bases between. The CDR3 loop is CASSLGDRTYEQYF. The CDR3 nucleotides read TGTGCCAGCAGCTTGGGCGACAGGACCTACGAGCAGTACTTC.

The J gene is TRBJ2-1, the V gene TRBV7-3, with D possibly TRBD2 on 7 matching bases. CDR1 SGHTA and CDR2 FQGTGA come from the germline V gene. CDR3 size: 16 residues. V lost 2 bases to trimming and J lost 7 bases, with 18 bases between them. In DNA form, the CDR3 reads TGTGCCAGCAGCTTACAGGGGACTACCTCTCGAAATGAGCAGTTCTTC. Protein: CASSLQGTTSRNEQFF.

The V gene is TRBV5-8, the J gene TRBJ2-7, with TRBD1 matching over 8 bases. V was clipped by 3 bases and J by 4 bases; unmatched bases: 6. The CDR3 is 14 amino acids. CDR1 SGHTS and CDR2 YDEGEE come from the germline V gene. The CDR3: CASSSPDRDYEQYF. As DNA, the CDR3 is TGTGCCAGCAGCTCCCCGGACAGGGATTACGAGCAGTACTTC.

The V gene is TRBV6-5, the J gene TRBJ2-7; TRBD1 agrees at 9 bases. The germline V gene encodes CDR1 MNHEY and CDR2 SVGAGI. The CDR3 is 14 residues long. V was clipped by 7 bases and J by 1 base; unmatched bases: 5. The CDR3 is CASTGTGTSYEQYF. In nucleotides, the CDR3 is TGTGCCAGCACAGGGACAGGGACTTCCTACGAGCAGTACTTC.

The chain recombines TRBV2 with TRBJ2-1; D possibly corresponds to TRBD1 (5 bases). Germline CDR1 is SNHLY and CDR2 is FYNNEI. V was pared by 6 bases and J by 2 bases, with 14 bases between. This CDR3 is built from 15 residues. CDR3 loop: CASSKDTVPYNEQFF. CDR3 in DNA: TGTGCCAGCAGCAAGGACACCGTTCCCTACAATGAGCAGTTCTTC.

This sequence joins TRBV9 and TRBJ2-1; TRBD1 matches at 7 bases. The CDR3 runs to 16 residues. The V segment lost 5 bases and the J segment 1 base; nucleotides outside the gene matches: 9. Per the germline V gene, CDR1 is SGDLS and CDR2 is YYNGEE. The CDR3, as DNA: TGTGCCAGCAGTCCACCCAGGACAGGTTCCTACAATGAGCAGTTCTTC. Residues: CASSPPRTGSYNEQFF.

The gene calls are TRBV5-1 and TRBJ2-1; 13 bases are shared with TRBD2. This CDR3 is built from 16 residues. Germline V gene sequence: CDR1 SGHRS, CDR2 YFSETQ. V lost 0 bases, J lost 7 bases, and 4 bases stayed unmatched. The CDR3 spells CASSLVGLAGVNEQFF. CDR3 DNA: TGCGCCAGCAGCTTGGTCGGACTAGCGGGAGTAAATGAGCAGTTCTTC. The complete variable domain, with remaining parts taken from reference TRBV5-1 and TRBJ2-1, reads KAGVTQTPRYLIKTRGQQVTLSCSPISGHRSVSWYQQTPGQGLQFLFEYFSETQRNKGNFPGRFSGRQFSNSRSEMNVSTLELGDSALYLCASSLVGLAGVNEQFFGPGTRLTVL.

The chain uses TRBV5-5 and TRBJ1-3, with TRBD1 matching over 7 bases. The germline gives CDR1 SGHKS, CDR2 YYEKEE (reference sequence). With 7 bases clipped from V and 5 bases from J, the junction kept 12 bases outside the gene matches. This CDR3 region has 15 residues. CDR3 nucleotides: TGTGCCAGCGGGGGTGAGGGGGCCCTGAGAAACACCATATATTTT. It encodes CASGGEGALRNTIYF. Drawing the rest from reference TRBV5-5 and TRBJ1-3, the complete variable domain is DAGVTQSPTHLIKTRGQQVTLRCSPISGHKSVSWYQQVLGQGPQFIFQYYEKEERGRGNFPDRFSARQFPNYSSELNVNALLLGDSALYLCASGGEGALRNTIYFGEGSWLTVV.

This sequence joins TRBV18 and TRBJ2-7, with TRBD2 identical over 8 bases. This CDR3 has 12 residues. CDR1 and CDR2 from the germline V gene are KGHSH and LQKENI. V trimming: 6 bases; J trimming: 6 bases; junction bases outside the gene matches: 4. The CDR3: CASSSGRVEQYF. CDR3 nucleotides: TGTGCCAGCTCGTCCGGGAGGGTCGAGCAGTACTTC.

CDR3 amino acids: CASSPPPGSWSRNQPQHF. The CDR3, as DNA: TGTGCCAGCAGTCCCCCCCCCGGGTCATGGAGTCGCAATCAGCCCCAGCATTTT. The chain carries TRBV28 and TRBJ1-5, with D uncertain. Germline V gene sequence: CDR1 MDHEN, CDR2 SYDVKM. The CDR3 runs 18 residues. Trimming pared 5 bases from V and 2 bases from J, leaving 22 bases between.

This clone was counted between two and nine times. The chain joins TRBV27 to TRBJ1-4, with TRBD1 identical over 7 bases. The V segment lost 6 bases and the J segment 6 bases; nucleotides outside the gene matches: 1. In germline, CDR1 is MNHEY, CDR2 SMNVEV (reference sequence). The CDR3 loop spans 12 amino acids. The CDR3 loop reads CASRDRDEKLFF. Here the CDR3 DNA reads TGTGCCAGCAGAGACAGGGATGAAAAACTGTTTTTT.

This chain uses TRBV7-3 with TRBJ1-5; the D is unclear. Germline-derived CDR1 and CDR2 are SGHTA and FQGTGA. V lost 1 base and J 4 bases, leaving 5 bases between the germline ends. This CDR3 is built from 13 residues. CDR3 loop: CASSLSQNQPQHF. CDR3 nucleotides: TGTGCCAGCAGCTTAAGCCAGAATCAGCCCCAGCATTTT.

This clone showed up just a few times. The gene calls are TRBV6-1 and TRBJ2-1; 9 bases line up with TRBD1. The CDR3 runs 15 residues. Germline CDR1 reads MNHNS; CDR2 reads SASEGT. The V and J ends lost 7 bases and 7 bases, in that order; junction bases with no gene match: 11. CDR3 protein: CASIGTGWGGNEQFF. CDR3 nucleotides: TGTGCCAGCATTGGGACAGGGTGGGGTGGGAATGAGCAGTTCTTC.

This clone was observed a single time. The chain is built from TRBV5-1 and TRBJ1-1; TRBD1 matches at 7 bases. This CDR3 is built from 14 residues. V was pared by 2 bases and J by 1 base, with 2 bases of the junction left unmatched. The V gene's germline CDR1 is SGHRS and CDR2 YFSETQ. CDR3 residues: CASSFGTANTEAFF. The CDR3 region has the DNA TGCGCCAGCAGCTTCGGGACAGCGAACACTGAAGCTTTCTTT. The full variable domain, completed using reference TRBV5-1 and TRBJ1-1, is KAGVTQTPRYLIKTRGQQVTLSCSPISGHRSVSWYQQTPGQGLQFLFEYFSETQRNKGNFPGRFSGRQFSNSRSEMNVSTLELGDSALYLCASSFGTANTEAFFGQGTRLTVV.

V gene TRBV5-1 combines with J gene TRBJ2-5, with 7 bases aligning to TRBD1. TRBJ2-7 explains the end of the DNA better; the J call may be wrong. The CDR3 is 13 residues long. Germline V lookup: CDR1 SGHRS, CDR2 YFSETQ. CDR3 in amino acids: CASFRDSNNEQYF. The CDR3 DNA reads TGCGCCAGCTTCCGGGACAGTAACAACGAGCAGTACTTC.

The chain is built from TRBV30 and TRBJ2-1; 9 bases agree with TRBD2. The CDR3 is 15 residues long. Trimming removed 5 bases from V and 3 bases from J; junction bases left unmatched: 8. Germline V lookup: CDR1 GTSNPN, CDR2 SVGIG (reference sequence). This chain's CDR3 is CAWDKTSGIYNEQFF. The CDR3 DNA follows: TGTGCCTGGGACAAGACTAGCGGCATCTACAATGAGCAGTTCTTC.

The V call is TRBV7-9, the J call TRBJ2-7; the match to TRBD1 covers 7 bases. V lost 1 base and J lost 3; bases outside the gene matches: 9. Germline loops: CDR1 SEHNR, CDR2 FQNEAQ (reference sequence). The CDR3 covers 16 residues. For the CDR3, the DNA is TGTGCCAGCAGCTTAGGGGACGGGACAGCAGACTACGAGCAGTACTTC. Its translation: CASSLGDGTADYEQYF.

J is TRBJ2-7 and V is TRBV7-2; D ambiguous. The V end lost 5 bases, the J end lost 1 base, and 9 bases lay between the germline ends. CDR1 and CDR2 (germline): SGHTA, FQGNSA. This CDR3 has 13 amino acids. This CDR3 is CASSRDLSYEQYF. The CDR3 nucleotides are TGTGCCAGCAGCCGCGACTTGTCCTACGAGCAGTACTTC.

In DNA, the CDR3 is TGTGCCAGCAGCGTAAAAGGGGAGGGGGGCGAGCAGTTCTTC. Protein product: CASSVKGEGGEQFF. V usage is TRBV9 and J usage is TRBJ2-1, with D perhaps TRBD2 (7 bases). The CDR3 has 14 amino acids. V was pared by 1 base and J by 10 bases, with 15 bases between. From germline, CDR1 is SGDLS and CDR2 YYNGEE.